This T cell receptor (beta chain) was obtained from a study of blood T cell repertoires in COVID-19. Study-level background: The samples span acute and convalescent COVID-19 from the United States, Italy and Spain. The cDNA or gDNA used as material had been derived from T cells, B-cell-depleted T cells, or PBMCs.

As processed by the authors: Reference gene primer amplification gave nucleated cell count estimates. The protocol was immunoSEQ multiplex PCR, while the TCRdb copy is restricted to in-frame clones and leaves out a portion. V, J and clone size are those of that table, while D and trimming were read from the DNA. This table has some 250,000 clones, approximately 87% appearing once. V gave up 2 bases and J gave up 3 bases, with 9 bases separating them. This CDR3 is 14 amino acids long. Germline lookup yields CDR1 SGHTA and CDR2 FQGTGA. The TCR sequence derives from a man in his sixties with acute or convalescent COVID-19. Material: peripheral blood. The chain is built from TRBV7-3 and TRBJ2-3, with D possibly being TRBD2 (6 bases). CDR3 in amino acids: CASSLFRETDTQYF. The CDR3 nucleotides are TGTGCCAGCAGCTTATTCCGGGAGACAGATACGCAGTATTTT.